This entry lists 28 T cell receptor beta chains sequenced from one sample in a study of shared clonotypes between healthy human individuals. Libraries were prepared by immunoSEQ multiplex PCR; TCRdb keeps only in-frame clonotypes and omits some of them. The table records about a million clones, more than 65% of them present only once. The sequencing input was memory CD4+ T cells sorted from blood. Subset described: CD45RA-negative fraction. The receptor source for this set is a man younger than 35 in good health.

The J gene is TRBJ2-3, the V gene TRBV11-3; TRBD2 matches 7 bases. The V and J ends lost 3 bases and 1 base, in that order; junction bases with no gene match: 7. Per the germline V gene, CDR1 is SGHNT and CDR2 is YENEEA. CDR3 length: 16 amino acids. CDR3 nucleotide sequence: TGTGCCAGCAGCTTGGGCACGGGGGGAGGCACAGATACGCAGTATTTT. This codes for CASSLGTGGGTDTQYF.

The table lists this clone with a few counts. V is TRBV10-1 and J is TRBJ2-2, with D hard to call. Trimming removed 2 bases at V and 3 bases at J, with 1 base between. This CDR3 has 12 amino acids. Germline V gives CDR1 WNHNN, CDR2 SYGVQD (reference sequence). CDR3 in amino acids: CASSEDTGELFF. The CDR3 DNA is TGCGCCAGCAGTGAGGACACCGGGGAGCTGTTTTTT.

The rearrangement uses TRBV10-1 and TRBJ2-7; TRBD2 matches at 10 bases. This CDR3 has 13 amino acids. Germline CDR1 reads WNHNN; CDR2 reads SYGVQD (reference sequence). V lost 11 bases and J lost 2; bases outside the gene matches: 6. The CDR3 DNA reads as TGCGCCCTAAGCGGGAGGGTAACCTACGAGCAGTACTTC. It specifies CALSGRVTYEQYF.

This clone appeared a few times. The chain joins TRBV30 to TRBJ2-7, with 7 bases aligning to TRBD1. J lost 5 bases, V lost 4 bases, and 5 bases had no gene match. CDR3 length equals 12 residues. Germline values: CDR1 GTSNPN, CDR2 SVGIG (reference sequence). CDR3 sequence: CAWTSRGNEQYF. The CDR3 DNA sequence: TGTGCCTGGACCAGCAGGGGGAACGAGCAGTACTTC. Using reference TRBV30 and TRBJ2-7 for the parts outside the CDR3, the full variable domain is SQTIHQWPATLVQPVGSPLSLECTVEGTSNPNLYWYRQAAGRGLQLLFYSVGIGQISSEVPQNLSASRPQDRQFILSSKKLLLSDSGFYLCAWTSRGNEQYFGPGTRLTVT.

The chain uses TRBV28 and TRBJ1-6; TRBD1 might be the D (6 bases). CDR3 length: 14 amino acids. V lost 3 bases and J lost 7, with 10 bases in between. Per germline, CDR1 MDHEN and CDR2 SYDVKM. The CDR3 sequence: CASSFGQINSPLHF. The CDR3 DNA is TGTGCCAGCAGTTTCGGACAGATAAATTCACCCCTCCACTTT.

About this clone: Different DNA sequences within this sample yield the same CDR3. CDR3 bases: TGTGCCAGCAGCTTATCAAGTAATCAGCCCCAGCATTTT. Its protein product is CASSLSSNQPQHF. The chain uses TRBV7-8 and TRBJ1-5; D unresolved. This CDR3 spans 13 amino acids. The ends were cut back, 2 bases at V and 4 bases at J, with 6 bases in the middle. CDR1 SGHVS and CDR2 FQNEAQ come from the germline V gene.

This chain connects TRBV30 to TRBJ1-1, with no clear D. The germline gives CDR1 GTSNPN, CDR2 SVGIG (reference sequence). Trimming shortened V by 2 bases and J by 1 base, and 17 bases separated the two germline ends. The CDR3 has 16 residues. This CDR3 reads CAWSPPLWTGNTEAFF. Written as DNA, the CDR3 is TGTGCCTGGAGTCCACCGCTTTGGACGGGGAACACTGAAGCTTTCTTT.

V usage is TRBV11-3 and J usage is TRBJ2-3; D gene unclear. Trimming pared 6 bases from V and 2 bases from J, leaving 12 bases between. This CDR3 has 14 residues. The germline V gene has CDR1 SGHNT and CDR2 YENEEA. The CDR3 bases are TGTGCCAGCAGTTTTTCGGGCTTCACAGATACGCAGTATTTT. It yields the protein CASSFSGFTDTQYF.

Points on this clone: This CDR3 is also generated by other DNA sequences in the sample. The chain joins TRBV5-4 to TRBJ2-1; D is uncertain. Trimming pared 0 bases from V and 3 bases from J, leaving 1 base between. Per the germline V gene, CDR1 is SGHNT and CDR2 is YYREEE (reference sequence). This CDR3 is built from 12 residues. CDR3 nucleotide sequence: TGTGCCAGCAGCTTGGACTACAATGAGCAGTTCTTC. Translating it yields CASSLDYNEQFF.

Of note for this clone: This same CDR3 is encoded by further DNA sequences in the sample. Here the CDR3 reads CSVRTGRNTEAFF. CDR3 in DNA: TGCAGCGTTCGGACAGGGAGAAACACTGAAGCTTTCTTT. This chain links TRBV29-1 with TRBJ1-1, with 8 positions matching TRBD1. The CDR3 sequence is 13 residues long. The trim removed 5 bases at V and 2 bases at J, leaving 4 bases unmatched. CDR1 is SQVTM, CDR2 ANQGSEA, per germline.

The chain couples TRBV6-5 to TRBJ2-1; 7 bases align to TRBD2. This CDR3 is 12 amino acids long. The ends lost 5 bases at V and 9 bases at J; junction bases unmatched: 4. The germline V gene encodes CDR1 MNHEY and CDR2 SVGAGI. CDR3 sequence: CASSLAEGEQFF. Here the CDR3 DNA reads TGTGCCAGCAGTCTAGCGGAGGGTGAGCAGTTCTTC.

The rearrangement links TRBV7-3 to TRBJ1-5, with D hard to call. Trimming took 5 bases from V and 6 from J, leaving 17 bases between them. From germline, CDR1 is SGHTA and CDR2 FQGTGA. The CDR3 length is 15 residues. This CDR3 reads CASSPRLGSGQPQHF. The DNA of the CDR3 is TGTGCCAGCAGCCCCCGGCTGGGGTCGGGTCAGCCCCAGCATTTT.

This sequence joins TRBV9 and TRBJ2-7; D ambiguous. This CDR3 is built from 16 residues. V was pared by 2 bases and J by 1 base, with 16 bases between. The germline gives CDR1 SGDLS, CDR2 YYNGEE. Here the CDR3 reads CASSVTDGYPSYEQYF. The CDR3 region has the DNA TGTGCCAGCAGCGTCACGGACGGGTACCCTTCCTACGAGCAGTACTTC.

The chain couples TRBV4-1 to TRBJ2-7, with 9 bases aligning to TRBD1. The V and J ends lost 0 bases and 6 bases, in that order; junction bases with no gene match: 9. Germline V gene sequence: CDR1 MGHRA, CDR2 YSYEKL. This CDR3 contains 16 residues. CDR3 bases: TGCGCCAGCAGCCAAGACCTAGGCAGACAGGGGGTCGAGCAGTACTTC. Residues: CASSQDLGRQGVEQYF.

The genes are TRBV28 and TRBJ1-2; 8 bases line up with TRBD1. The CDR3 extends over 15 amino acids. The V gene's germline CDR1 is MDHEN and CDR2 SYDVKM. J lost 2 bases, V lost 8 bases, and 10 bases had no gene match. The CDR3 nucleotides read TGTGCCAGCGGAATCGGGACAGGCTCCAACTATGGCTACACCTTC. Amino acids: CASGIGTGSNYGYTF.

V is TRBV9 and J is TRBJ2-1, with TRBD2 matching 7 bases. The CDR3 has 16 residues. The V segment lost 2 bases and the J segment 6 bases; nucleotides outside the gene matches: 11. In germline, CDR1 is SGDLS, CDR2 YYNGEE. The CDR3 coding sequence is TGTGCCAGCAGCGTCTCTTCGGGGCGGGGGACCAATGAGCAGTTCTTC. Protein: CASSVSSGRGTNEQFF.

This chain links TRBV7-9 with TRBJ1-2; D gene uncertain. CDR3 length: 13 residues. Germline lookup yields CDR1 SEHNR and CDR2 FQNEAQ (reference sequence). Trimming left V 0 bases short and J 5 bases short, with 7 bases between. The CDR3 region is CASSLANSYGYTF. The CDR3 DNA follows: TGTGCCAGCAGCTTAGCAAATTCATATGGCTACACCTTC.

This chain connects TRBV13 to TRBJ2-3, with 11 bases matching TRBD2. Germline V gene data show CDR1 as PRHDT and CDR2 as FYEKMQ (reference sequence). The CDR3 loop spans 17 amino acids. The junction had 7 bases not matched to a gene; V was cut back by 3 bases and J by 2 bases. Here the CDR3 reads CASSFLLAGGLTDTQYF. CDR3 coding DNA: TGTGCCAGCAGCTTTTTGCTAGCGGGAGGACTCACAGATACGCAGTATTTT.

The chain is built from TRBV28 and TRBJ2-3; TRBD2 matches 7 bases. Germline loops: CDR1 MDHEN, CDR2 SYDVKM. The ends lost 5 bases at V and 3 bases at J; junction bases unmatched: 17. This CDR3 contains 18 residues. The CDR3 is CASSLTSSLGGRTDTQYF. DNA of the CDR3: TGTGCCAGCAGTCTAACCTCCTCGCTAGGCGGGAGAACAGATACGCAGTATTTT.

The chain joins TRBV18 to TRBJ2-5; D possibly matches TRBD1 or TRBD2 (5 bases each). CDR1 and CDR2 (germline): KGHSH, LQKENI. This CDR3 contains 14 residues. Trimming removed 6 bases at V and 4 bases at J, with 15 bases between. CDR3 residues: CASSWDQPSETQYF. The CDR3 nucleotides are TGTGCCAGCTCGTGGGACCAACCTTCAGAGACCCAGTACTTC. Looking up the rest from reference TRBV18 and TRBJ2-5 gives the full variable domain: NAGVMQNPRHLVRRRGQEARLRCSPMKGHSHVYWYRQLPEEGLKFMVYLQKENIIDESGMPKERFSAEFPKEGPSILRIQQVVRGDSAAYFCASSWDQPSETQYFGPGTRLLVL.

The V call is TRBV9, the J call TRBJ2-3; 9 bases align to TRBD2. J was trimmed by 1 base and V by 2 bases; bases with no gene match: 8. The CDR3 is 17 amino acids. Germline CDR1 and CDR2: SGDLS and YYNGEE. The CDR3 loop reads CASSVNVAGARTDTQYF. CDR3 DNA: TGTGCCAGCAGCGTCAACGTAGCGGGGGCACGCACAGATACGCAGTATTTT.

The chain uses TRBV11-2 and TRBJ1-3; possible D gene TRBD1, 6 bases. V lost 5 bases, J lost 3 bases, and 11 bases lay in between. The CDR3 contains 14 residues. Germline values: CDR1 SGHAT, CDR2 FQNNGV. The CDR3 bases are TGTGCCAGCAGCCCACAGGGTATTGGAAACACCATATATTTT. Translating it yields CASSPQGIGNTIYF.

V usage is TRBV5-6 and J usage is TRBJ2-3; 9 bases are a match to TRBD1. Germline V gene data show CDR1 as SGHDT and CDR2 as YYEEEE. V was clipped by 4 bases and J by 4 bases; unmatched bases: 4. The CDR3 has 14 amino acids. Here the CDR3 reads CASSGTGGPDTQYF. Written as DNA, the CDR3 is TGTGCCAGCAGCGGAACAGGGGGCCCAGATACGCAGTATTTT.

This clone was found once. This rearrangement joins TRBV7-2 to TRBJ2-7, with D perhaps matching TRBD2 (6 bases). The CDR3 is 15 residues long. Trimming shortened V by 7 bases and J by 1 base, and 17 bases separated the two germline ends. Germline V gene sequence: CDR1 SGHTA, CDR2 FQGNSA. CDR3 DNA: TGTGCCAGCACTAACCGTGGGACTCTATCCTACGAGCAGTACTTC. Its protein is CASTNRGTLSYEQYF.

This clone was observed a single time. The chain is built from TRBV29-1 and TRBJ2-7, with 9 bases matching TRBD1. CDR3 length: 14 amino acids. Trimming removed 5 bases from V and 2 bases from J; junction bases left unmatched: 7. Per germline, CDR1 SQVTM and CDR2 ANQGSEA. Here the CDR3 reads CSVQDRGQAYEQYF. DNA of the CDR3: TGCAGCGTTCAGGACAGGGGACAGGCCTACGAGCAGTACTTC.

V gene TRBV9 combines with J gene TRBJ2-1, with 9 bases aligning to TRBD2. Per the germline V gene, CDR1 is SGDLS and CDR2 is YYNGEE. The junction had 14 bases not matched to a gene; V was cut back by 1 base and J by 6 bases. The CDR3 runs to 18 residues. The CDR3 is CASSVTLLSAGGPNEQFF. The CDR3 DNA follows: TGTGCCAGCAGCGTAACCCTTCTAAGCGCGGGAGGGCCCAATGAGCAGTTCTTC.

This clone is a singleton in its sample. The chain has TRBV5-8 and TRBJ1-2, with 10 bases matching TRBD1. The germline V gene encodes CDR1 SGHTS and CDR2 YDEGEE. With V trimmed by 3 bases and J by 4 bases, 9 bases remained unmatched. The CDR3 length is 16 residues. The CDR3 sequence is CASSSPVGQGVYGYTF. CDR3 coding DNA: TGTGCCAGCAGCTCGCCCGTTGGACAGGGGGTCTATGGCTACACCTTC.

This clone was detected ten times or more. Distinct nucleotide sequences in the sample also encode this CDR3. The chain is built from TRBV18 and TRBJ2-7; unclear D gene. The CDR3 is 13 amino acids. The germline V gene encodes CDR1 KGHSH and CDR2 LQKENI. V lost 3 bases and J lost 3, with 9 bases in between. CDR3 nucleotides: TGTGCCAGCTCACCCCGGCGGAGCTACGAGCAGTACTTC. This translates into CASSPRRSYEQYF.